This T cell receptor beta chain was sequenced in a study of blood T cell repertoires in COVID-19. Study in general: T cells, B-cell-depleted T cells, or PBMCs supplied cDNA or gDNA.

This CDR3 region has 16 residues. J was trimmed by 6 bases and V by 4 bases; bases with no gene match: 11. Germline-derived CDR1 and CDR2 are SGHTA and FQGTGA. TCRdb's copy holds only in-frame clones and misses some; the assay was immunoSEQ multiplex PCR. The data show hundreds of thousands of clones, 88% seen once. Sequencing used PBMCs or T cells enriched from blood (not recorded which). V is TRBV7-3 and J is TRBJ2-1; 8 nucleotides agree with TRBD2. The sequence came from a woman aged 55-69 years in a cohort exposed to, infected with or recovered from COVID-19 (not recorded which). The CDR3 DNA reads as TGTGCCAGCAGCTCCCAAGCGGGAGTCGTTTCCAATGAGCAGTTCTTC. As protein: CASSSQAGVVSNEQFF.